The sample holds a few counts of the clone carrying this TCR beta chain. The data are from a study of cytomegalovirus exposure and HLA in healthy donors. J lost 5 bases, V lost 6 bases, and 6 bases had no gene match. Germline values: CDR1 MNHNY, CDR2 SVGAGI (reference sequence). The CDR3 runs 15 residues. Vbeta (60) and Jbeta (13) primers were used in the PCR. Profiled with immunoSEQ multiplex PCR; TCRdb holds only in-frame clones, not every one. The profile shows roughly 88,000 clones, less than 70% of them singletons. The sequence was collected from a man aged 50 to 60 in good health and CMV-seronegative. V usage is TRBV6-6 and J usage is TRBJ2-1; TRBD2 agrees at 11 bases. Input material: PBMCs. The CDR3 spells CASSPPSGGHNEQFF. The CDR3 region has the DNA TGTGCCAGCAGCCCACCTAGCGGGGGGCACAATGAGCAGTTCTTC.